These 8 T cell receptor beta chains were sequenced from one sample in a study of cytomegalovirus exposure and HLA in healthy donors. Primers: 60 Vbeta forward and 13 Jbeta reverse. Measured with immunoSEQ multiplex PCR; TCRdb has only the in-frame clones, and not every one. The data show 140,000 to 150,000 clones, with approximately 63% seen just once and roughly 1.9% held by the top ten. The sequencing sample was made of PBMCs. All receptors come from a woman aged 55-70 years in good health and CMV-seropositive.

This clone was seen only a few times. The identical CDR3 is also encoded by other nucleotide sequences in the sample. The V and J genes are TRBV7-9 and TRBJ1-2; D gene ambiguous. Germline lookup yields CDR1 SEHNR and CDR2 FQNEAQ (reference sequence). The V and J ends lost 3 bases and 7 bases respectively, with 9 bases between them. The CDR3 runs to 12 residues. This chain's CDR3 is CASSFSGGGYTF. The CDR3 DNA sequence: TGTGCCAGCAGCTTCAGTGGTGGTGGCTACACCTTC.

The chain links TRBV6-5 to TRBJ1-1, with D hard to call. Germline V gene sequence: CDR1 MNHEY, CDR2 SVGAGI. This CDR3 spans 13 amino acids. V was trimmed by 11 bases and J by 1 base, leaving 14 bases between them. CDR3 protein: CAATTAANTEAFF. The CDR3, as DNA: TGTGCCGCGACCACGGCGGCGAACACTGAAGCTTTCTTT.

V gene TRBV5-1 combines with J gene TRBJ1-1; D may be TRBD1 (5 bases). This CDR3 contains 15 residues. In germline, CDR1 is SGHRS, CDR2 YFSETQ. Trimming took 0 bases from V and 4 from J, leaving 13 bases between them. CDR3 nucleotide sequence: TGCGCCAGCAGCTTGGAGCGGGGGGGGATCACTGAAGCTTTCTTT. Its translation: CASSLERGGITEAFF.

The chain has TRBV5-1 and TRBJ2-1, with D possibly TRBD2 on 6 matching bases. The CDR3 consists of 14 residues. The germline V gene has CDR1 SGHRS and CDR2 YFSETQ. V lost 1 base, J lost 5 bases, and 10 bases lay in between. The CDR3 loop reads CASSLLARNNEQFF. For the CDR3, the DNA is TGCGCCAGCAGCTTGCTAGCGAGAAACAATGAGCAGTTCTTC.

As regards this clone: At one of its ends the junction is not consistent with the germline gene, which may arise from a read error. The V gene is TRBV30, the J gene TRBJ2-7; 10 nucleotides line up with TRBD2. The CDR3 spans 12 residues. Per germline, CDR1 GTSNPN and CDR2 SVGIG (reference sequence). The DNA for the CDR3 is TGTGCCGGGAGCGGGAGGGACTACGAGCAGTACTTC. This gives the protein CAGSGRDYEQYF.

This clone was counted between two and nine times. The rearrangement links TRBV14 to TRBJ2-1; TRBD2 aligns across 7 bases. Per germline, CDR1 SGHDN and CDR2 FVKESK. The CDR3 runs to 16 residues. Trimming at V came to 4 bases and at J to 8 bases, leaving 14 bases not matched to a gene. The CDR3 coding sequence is TGTGCCAGCAGCCTAGAAAGCGGCGGGAGTAAGGATGAGCAGTTCTTC. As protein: CASSLESGGSKDEQFF.

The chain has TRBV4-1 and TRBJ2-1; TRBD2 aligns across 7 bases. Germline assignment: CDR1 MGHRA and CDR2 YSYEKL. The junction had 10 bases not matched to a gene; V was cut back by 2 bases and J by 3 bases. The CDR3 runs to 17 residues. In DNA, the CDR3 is TGCGCCAGCAGCCAAAGGGCTAGCGGTGCTTACTACAATGAGCAGTTCTTC. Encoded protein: CASSQRASGAYYNEQFF.

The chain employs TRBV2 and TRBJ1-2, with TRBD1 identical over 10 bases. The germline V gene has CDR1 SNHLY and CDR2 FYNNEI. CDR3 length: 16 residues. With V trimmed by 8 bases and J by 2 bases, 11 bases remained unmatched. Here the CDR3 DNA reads TGTGCCAGCGAATTAAGACCGGGACAGGGGAACTATGGCTACACCTTC. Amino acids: CASELRPGQGNYGYTF.